A selection of T cell receptor beta chains follows, all from one sample in a study of monozygotic twins with inflammatory bowel disease. TCRdb re-called the 5' RACE reads and shows each CDR3 protein once, DNA omitted. Reported are approximately 380,000 distinct CDR3 sequences; the ten largest clones contain around 2.6%. The source material was blood. These receptors were collected from a human donor with ulcerative colitis or Crohn's disease, or a healthy co-twin of an affected twin (not recorded which). Each CDR3 is given with its conserved first and last residue.

j_call: TRBJ2-7; v_call: TRBV24-1; cdr3_aa: CATSDPGGSYEQYF
j_call: TRBJ2-3; v_call: TRBV4-3; cdr3_aa: CASSQGAVGVLTDTQYF
j_call: TRBJ2-1; v_call: TRBV20-1; cdr3_aa: CSASASLGLAGGRGRNEQFF
j_call: TRBJ2-1; v_call: TRBV18; cdr3_aa: CASSLRQDNEQFF
j_call: TRBJ2-7; v_call: TRBV5-6; cdr3_aa: CASSSGTGGAQWRYF
j_call: TRBJ2-1; v_call: TRBV5-1; cdr3_aa: CASSYQTRDTKFYNEQFF
j_call: TRBJ2-1; v_call: TRBV15; cdr3_aa: CATSRRFSGATYNEQFF
j_call: TRBJ2-4; v_call: TRBV20-1; cdr3_aa: CSALDPNIQYF
j_call: TRBJ2-3; v_call: TRBV20-1; cdr3_aa: CSLQAGSTTLNTDTQYF
j_call: TRBJ2-7; v_call: TRBV10-3; cdr3_aa: CAISEGQEGTYEQYF
j_call: TRBJ2-3; v_call: TRBV12-3/TRBV12-4; cdr3_aa: CASSLRTVDTQYF
j_call: TRBJ2-1; v_call: TRBV27; cdr3_aa: CASNSGGANEQFF
j_call: TRBJ2-7; v_call: TRBV3-1; cdr3_aa: CASSRAPGGTVEQYF
j_call: TRBJ2-2; v_call: TRBV27; cdr3_aa: CASSPGTILGTGELFF
j_call: TRBJ1-1; v_call: TRBV5-4; cdr3_aa: CASSLEVANTEAFF
j_call: TRBJ2-7; v_call: TRBV5-1; cdr3_aa: CASGLAGTYEQYF
j_call: TRBJ2-2; v_call: TRBV6-5; cdr3_aa: CASSLRAGASNTGELFF
j_call: TRBJ1-1; v_call: TRBV6-5; cdr3_aa: CASRRGGTEAFF